The 27 T cell receptor beta chains below all came from one sample that was sequenced in a study of T cells in Graves' hyperthyroidism and ophthalmopathy. Authors of the study amplified TCR beta CDR3 regions from RNA transcripts. A set of HTBI primers served as the primers for a first-round RT-PCR of the TCR CDR3. In TCRdb, the multiplex PCR reads were re-called with MiXCR into one record per CDR3 protein. The table lists 300,000 to 450,000 distinct CDR3 sequences, roughly 25% of them singletons. Sequenced material: blood. Receptors were obtained from a man between 45 and 60 years old with Graves' hyperthyroidism.

This clonotype was found a few times. The junction differs from germline at one of its ends, possibly a read error. J is TRBJ2-3 and V is TRBV11-2, with TRBD2 matching 10 bases. Germline CDR1 is SGHAT and CDR2 is FQNNGV. This CDR3 is 16 amino acids long. CDR3 in amino acids: CASSGSGGDGTGTQYF. CDR3 nucleotide sequence: TGTGCCAGCAGCGGGAGCGGGGGGGATGGCACAGGTACGCAGTATTTT. Using reference TRBV11-2 and TRBJ2-3 for the parts outside the CDR3, the full variable domain is EAGVAQSPRYKIIEKRQSVAFWCNPISGHATLYWYQQILGQGPKLLIQFQNNGVVDDSQLPKDRFSAERLKGVDSTLKIQPAKLEDSAVYLCASSGSGGDGTGTQYFGPGTRLTVL.

Details on this clonotype: This may arise from a read error, as a much more abundant clone is one base away. The chain is built from TRBV28 and TRBJ1-5, with 11 nucleotides matching TRBD1. The ends lost 3 bases at V and 1 base at J; junction bases unmatched: 17. Germline CDR1 MDHEN, CDR2 SYDVKM. The CDR3 covers 21 residues. For the CDR3, the DNA is TGTGCCAGCAGTTTGGTAGACGGGACAGGGGGTGAACCGAGGAGCAATCAGCCCCAGCATTTT. It specifies CASSLVDGTGGEPRSNQPQHF.

The genes are TRBV3-1 and TRBJ2-2; maybe TRBD2 (6 bases). The germline V and J ends were trimmed by 5 bases and 4 bases, with 17 bases remaining between them. The CDR3 is made up of 16 amino acids. Germline CDR1 and CDR2: LGHDT and YNNKEL (reference sequence). CDR3 in amino acids: CASSISGPVGTGELFF. CDR3 DNA sequence: TGTGCCAGCAGCATCAGCGGGCCAGTAGGCACCGGGGAGCTGTTTTTT. The whole variable domain, remainder taken from reference TRBV3-1 and TRBJ2-2, is DTAVSQTPKYLVTQMGNDKSIKCEQNLGHDTMYWYKQDSKKFLKIMFSYNNKELIINETVPNRFSPKSPDKAHLNLHINSLELGDSAVYFCASSISGPVGTGELFFGEGSRLTVL.

This clonotype was counted at least ten times. This sequence joins TRBV7-6 and TRBJ2-3, with TRBD2 matching over 12 bases. Germline V lookup: CDR1 SGHVS, CDR2 FNYEAQ. The CDR3 length is 15 residues. V shed 6 bases, J shed 4 bases, and the junction held 5 bases outside the gene matches. The CDR3 loop is CASRRLAGVPDTQYF. CDR3 nucleotides: TGTGCCAGCAGACGACTAGCGGGAGTACCAGATACGCAGTATTTT.

The V and J genes are TRBV20-1 and TRBJ2-5; D assignment may be TRBD1 or TRBD2 (5 bases each). CDR1 is DFQATT, CDR2 SNEGSKA, per germline (reference sequence). The V end lost 6 bases, the J end lost 1 base, and 9 bases lay between the germline ends. The CDR3 has 12 amino acids. The chain's CDR3 is CSAMGPQETQYF. CDR3 sequence (DNA): TGCAGTGCGATGGGACCCCAAGAGACCCAGTACTTC.

In its sample, this clonotype was seen many times. This chain connects TRBV28 to TRBJ1-5; maybe TRBD1 (6 bases). Trimming shortened V by 6 bases and J by 3 bases, and 18 bases separated the two germline ends. The CDR3 contains 16 residues. Germline values: CDR1 MDHEN, CDR2 SYDVKM. The CDR3 DNA reads TGTGCCAGCAGAACACTAGGAGGGGGTTTCAATCAGCCCCAGCATTTT. Amino acids: CASRTLGGGFNQPQHF.

This clonotype showed up just a few times. V gene TRBV6-6 combines with J gene TRBJ2-3; D gene uncertain. Germline V gene lookup returns CDR1 MNHNY and CDR2 SVGAGI (reference sequence). CDR3 length: 15 residues. Between the trimmed V and J ends, which lost 2 bases and 0 bases, there was a span of 9 bases. CDR3 residues: CASSYLPESTDTQYF. In DNA, the CDR3 is TGTGCCAGCAGTTACCTCCCAGAGAGCACAGATACGCAGTATTTT.

With respect to this clonotype: Lacking the conserved final phenylalanine or tryptophan, this CDR3 likely reflects a read error. This rearrangement joins TRBV20-1 to TRBJ2-6, with 9 positions matching TRBD1. CDR3 length: 15 amino acids. J was trimmed by 1 base and V by 3 bases; bases with no gene match: 1. CDR1 is DFQATT and CDR2 is SNEGSKA in the germline V gene (reference sequence). The DNA of the CDR3 is TGCAGTGCTAGCGACAGGGGGTCTGGGGCCAACGTCCTGACTTTA. Amino acid sequence: CSASDRGSGANVLTL.

This clonotype was detected a few times. This sequence joins TRBV6-5 and TRBJ2-3; a possible D gene is TRBD2 (6 bases). V was clipped by 2 bases and J by 4 bases, with 13 bases between them. The germline gives CDR1 MNHEY, CDR2 SVGAGI. The CDR3 is 15 amino acids. The CDR3 nucleotides read TGTGCCAGCAGTTACCGCGGCAGCGGGCCAGATACGCAGTATTTT. It yields the protein CASSYRGSGPDTQYF.

The chain has TRBV6-1 and TRBJ1-6; TRBD1 matches at 8 bases. Per germline, CDR1 MNHNS and CDR2 SASEGT. CDR3 size: 15 residues. V dropped 0 bases and J dropped 6; count of bases not matched to a gene: 1. CDR3 DNA sequence: TGTGCCAGCAGTGAAGCCGGACAGGGTAATTCACCCCTCCACTTT. As protein: CASSEAGQGNSPLHF.

This clonotype came up many times. The chain has TRBV7-9 and TRBJ2-7, with no clear D. V dropped 2 bases and J dropped 5 bases, with 10 bases sitting between them. The CDR3 contains 13 residues. The germline V gene encodes CDR1 SEHNR and CDR2 FQNEAQ (reference sequence). The CDR3 DNA is TGTGCCAGCAGCTTATCTAGGGTAAACGAGCAGTACTTC. Translation gives CASSLSRVNEQYF.

This clonotype was counted many times. The DNA for the CDR3 is TGTGCCAGCAGTGAGGGGACTAGCGGGATCAGAGATACGCAGTATTTT. This sequence encodes CASSEGTSGIRDTQYF. This chain joins TRBV6-1 and TRBJ2-3; 13 nucleotides match TRBD2. CDR3 size: 16 residues. Germline trimming cut 3 bases from V and 5 bases from J; bases unmatched to any gene: 5. The V gene's germline CDR1 is MNHNS and CDR2 SASEGT.

The sample holds a few counts of this clonotype. The chain links TRBV5-6 to TRBJ2-5; unclear D gene. Germline values: CDR1 SGHDT, CDR2 YYEEEE. Trimming removed 6 bases from V and 2 bases from J, with 17 bases in between. This CDR3 has 15 amino acids. The CDR3 sequence is CASTLSVKFQETQYF. CDR3 nucleotide sequence: TGTGCCAGCACCCTGAGCGTGAAGTTTCAAGAGACCCAGTACTTC.

This clonotype was observed many times. The DNA for the CDR3 is TGTGCCAGCAGTCCGACTCGGGGAGGGGAGACCCAGTACTTC. Translating it yields CASSPTRGGETQYF. The V gene is TRBV27, the J gene TRBJ2-5, with TRBD2 matching 7 bases. CDR1 is MNHEY and CDR2 is SMNVEV in the germline V gene (reference sequence). The CDR3 consists of 14 residues. The V and J ends lost 5 bases and 5 bases, in that order; junction bases with no gene match: 8.

V and J are TRBV24-1 and TRBJ1-1, with TRBD1 identical over 7 bases. Unmatched junction bases numbered 10, after V lost 9 bases and J lost 10 bases. CDR3 size: 12 residues. The germline CDR1 and CDR2 sequences are KGHDR and SFDVKD. Written as DNA, the CDR3 is TGTGCCACCTCAGGACAGGACGGTGGAGCTTTCTTT. Protein: CATSGQDGGAFF.

V gene TRBV28 combines with J gene TRBJ1-6, with 7 bases lining up with TRBD1. The ends lost 8 bases at V and 10 bases at J; junction bases unmatched: 8. The germline V gene has CDR1 MDHEN and CDR2 SYDVKM. The CDR3 consists of 13 residues. CDR3 DNA: TGTGCCAGCCGTACGGGACAGTGGTCACCCCTCCACTTT. The encoded protein is CASRTGQWSPLHF.

This clonotype was picked up many times. The chain links TRBV5-1 to TRBJ2-5, with unresolved D. Germline loops: CDR1 SGHRS, CDR2 YFSETQ. Trimming pared 4 bases from V and 5 bases from J, leaving 12 bases between. The CDR3 extends over 13 amino acids. CDR3 amino acids: CASSPRVGETQYF. CDR3 in DNA: TGCGCCAGCAGCCCCCGGGTCGGGGAGACCCAGTACTTC.

The chain links TRBV15 to TRBJ2-3; possibly TRBD1 or TRBD2 for D (6 bases each). This CDR3 contains 16 residues. The germline gives CDR1 LNHNV, CDR2 YYDKDF (reference sequence). Between the trimmed V and J ends, which lost 5 bases and 2 bases, there was a span of 17 bases. The CDR3 bases are TGTGCCACCAGCCCTTTTAGGGGGGAGGACACAGATACGCAGTATTTT. Translation gives CATSPFRGEDTDTQYF. The full variable domain, rest sourced from reference TRBV15 and TRBJ2-3, is DAMVIQNPRYQVTQFGKPVTLSCSQTLNHNVMYWYQQKSSQAPKLLFHYYDKDFNNEADTPDNFQSRRPNTSFCFLDIRSPGLGDTAMYLCATSPFRGEDTDTQYFGPGTRLTVL.

This clonotype appeared many times. This rearrangement joins TRBV6-1 to TRBJ2-1, with 11 positions matching TRBD2. Germline CDR1 reads MNHNS; CDR2 reads SASEGT. This CDR3 comprises 16 residues. With V trimmed by 0 bases and J by 2 bases, 0 bases remained unmatched. CDR3 sequence: CASSEASGRAYNEQFF. The CDR3 nucleotides read TGTGCCAGCAGTGAAGCTAGCGGGAGGGCCTACAATGAGCAGTTCTTC.

The genes are TRBV5-1 and TRBJ2-1, with D perhaps TRBD2 (5 bases). The CDR3 is 16 amino acids. Germline CDR1 and CDR2: SGHRS and YFSETQ. V lost 0 bases and J 0 bases, leaving 10 bases between the germline ends. The CDR3 sequence is CASSLAPGSSYNEQFF. The CDR3 nucleotides are TGCGCCAGCAGCTTGGCTCCGGGGAGCTCCTACAATGAGCAGTTCTTC.

This clonotype showed up just a few times. The genes are TRBV28 and TRBJ2-7, with no clear D. V shed 7 bases and J shed 2 bases, with 12 bases lying between them. This CDR3 has 13 amino acids. Germline assignment: CDR1 MDHEN and CDR2 SYDVKM. The chain's CDR3 is CASTRADTYEQYF. CDR3 sequence (DNA): TGTGCCAGCACACGTGCTGATACCTACGAGCAGTACTTC.

With regard to this clonotype: A much larger clone sits a single nucleotide away, making a read error possible. The chain links TRBV7-6 to TRBJ2-1, with TRBD2 identical over 9 bases. J was trimmed by 3 bases and V by 5 bases; bases with no gene match: 5. The CDR3 extends over 15 amino acids. Germline V gives CDR1 SGHVS, CDR2 FNYEAQ. CDR3 amino acids: CASSVRLAVYNEQFF. The DNA for the CDR3 is TGTGCCAGCAGCGTGAGACTAGCGGTCTACAATGAGCAGTTCTTC.

This chain links TRBV10-3 with TRBJ2-1; TRBD1 matches 10 bases. The ends lost 10 bases at V and 7 bases at J; junction bases unmatched: 7. Germline V gene sequence: CDR1 ENHRY, CDR2 SYGVKD. The CDR3 contains 13 residues. CDR3 sequence: CATGTGVVNEQFF. The DNA for the CDR3 is TGTGCCACCGGGACAGGGGTAGTTAATGAGCAGTTCTTC.

V usage is TRBV6-1 and J usage is TRBJ2-7, with D tentatively TRBD2 (6 bases). Germline V gives CDR1 MNHNS, CDR2 SASEGT. This CDR3 comprises 15 residues. Trimming pared 6 bases from V and 3 bases from J, leaving 18 bases between. This CDR3 reads CASRPGFSGYYEQYF. The CDR3 DNA follows: TGTGCCAGCAGGCCAGGCTTCAGCGGGTACTACGAGCAGTACTTC.

The chain uses TRBV4-1 and TRBJ2-1; D is perhaps TRBD1 (5 bases). The CDR3 runs 14 residues. V shed 0 bases and J shed 3 bases, with 6 bases lying between them. CDR1 and CDR2 (germline): MGHRA, YSYEKL. CDR3 nucleotides: TGCGCCAGCAGCCAAGAGGGGCGCTACAATGAGCAGTTCTTC. This sequence encodes CASSQEGRYNEQFF.

A few counts support this clonotype. This sequence joins TRBV5-5 and TRBJ1-1; unclear D gene. Germline V gene lookup returns CDR1 SGHKS and CDR2 YYEKEE (reference sequence). Trimming removed 0 bases from V and 3 bases from J, with 12 bases in between. This CDR3 is 15 amino acids long. The DNA of the CDR3 is TGTGCCAGCAGCTTGGGCCCCAAGGTTGACACTGAAGCTTTCTTT. Translated: CASSLGPKVDTEAFF.

This clonotype showed up many times. The chain recombines TRBV7-2 with TRBJ2-1, with 8 bases lining up with TRBD2. CDR1 and CDR2 from the germline V gene are SGHTA and FQGNSA. V lost 5 bases and J lost 0; bases outside the gene matches: 12. This CDR3 contains 18 residues. In DNA, the CDR3 is TGTGCCAGCAGCGACACTAGCGGTAGTACTAACTCCTACAATGAGCAGTTCTTC. As protein: CASSDTSGSTNSYNEQFF.